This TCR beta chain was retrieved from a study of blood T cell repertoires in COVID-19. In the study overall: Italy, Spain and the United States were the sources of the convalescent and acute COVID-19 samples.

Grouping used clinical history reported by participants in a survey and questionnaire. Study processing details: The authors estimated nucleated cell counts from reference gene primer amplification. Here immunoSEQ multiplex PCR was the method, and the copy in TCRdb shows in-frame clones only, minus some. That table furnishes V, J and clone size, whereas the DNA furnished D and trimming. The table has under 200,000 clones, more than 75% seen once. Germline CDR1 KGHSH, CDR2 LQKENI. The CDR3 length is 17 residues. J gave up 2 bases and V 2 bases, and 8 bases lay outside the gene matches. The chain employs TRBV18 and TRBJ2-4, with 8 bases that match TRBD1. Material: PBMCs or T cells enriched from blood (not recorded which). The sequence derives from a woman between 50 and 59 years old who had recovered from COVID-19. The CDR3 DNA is TGTGCCAGCTCACCAACATCTTGGACAGGGACCAAAAACATTCAGTACTTC. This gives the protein CASSPTSWTGTKNIQYF.